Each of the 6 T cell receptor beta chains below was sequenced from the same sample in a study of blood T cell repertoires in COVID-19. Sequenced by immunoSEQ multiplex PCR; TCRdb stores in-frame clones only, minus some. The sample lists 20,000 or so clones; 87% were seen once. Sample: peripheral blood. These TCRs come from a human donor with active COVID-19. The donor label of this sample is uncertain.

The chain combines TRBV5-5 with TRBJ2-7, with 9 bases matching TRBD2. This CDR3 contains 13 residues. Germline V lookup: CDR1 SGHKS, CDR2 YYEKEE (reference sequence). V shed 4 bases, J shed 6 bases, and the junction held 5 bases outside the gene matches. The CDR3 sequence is CASSNSGSLEQYF. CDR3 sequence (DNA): TGTGCCAGCAGCAATAGCGGGAGTCTCGAGCAGTACTTC.

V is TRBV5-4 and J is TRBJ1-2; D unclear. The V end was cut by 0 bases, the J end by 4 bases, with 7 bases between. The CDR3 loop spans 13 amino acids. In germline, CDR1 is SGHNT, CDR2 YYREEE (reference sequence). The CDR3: CASSLDTTYGYTF. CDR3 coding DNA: TGTGCCAGCAGCTTGGACACCACCTATGGCTACACCTTC.

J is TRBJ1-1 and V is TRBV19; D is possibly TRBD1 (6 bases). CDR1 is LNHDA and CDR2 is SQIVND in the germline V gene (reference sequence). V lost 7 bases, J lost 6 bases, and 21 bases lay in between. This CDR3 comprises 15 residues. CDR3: CASTNLQGQRSEAFF. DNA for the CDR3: TGTGCCAGTACCAACCTCCAGGGGCAGCGGTCTGAAGCTTTCTTT.

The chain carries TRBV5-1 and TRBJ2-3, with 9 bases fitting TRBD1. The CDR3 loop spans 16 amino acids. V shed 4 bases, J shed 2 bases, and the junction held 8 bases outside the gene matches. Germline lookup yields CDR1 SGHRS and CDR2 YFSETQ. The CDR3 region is CASSRTGERFTDTQYF. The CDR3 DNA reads TGCGCCAGCAGCCGGACAGGGGAACGATTCACAGATACGCAGTATTTT.

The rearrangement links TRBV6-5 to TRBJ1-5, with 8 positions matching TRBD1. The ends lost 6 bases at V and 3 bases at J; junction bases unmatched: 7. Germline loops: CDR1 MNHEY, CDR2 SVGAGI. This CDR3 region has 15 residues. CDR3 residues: CASSRTGNLNQPQHF. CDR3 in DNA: TGTGCCAGCAGCCGGACAGGGAATCTCAATCAGCCCCAGCATTTT.

CDR3 nucleotides: TGTGCCAGCAGGCTTACAGGGCTAAATACGCAGTATTTT. It yields the protein CASRLTGLNTQYF. The chain couples TRBV11-3 to TRBJ2-3; the D gene is possibly TRBD1 (6 bases). The CDR3 sequence is 13 residues long. Germline V gives CDR1 SGHNT, CDR2 YENEEA. The ends were cut back, 6 bases at V and 7 bases at J, with 14 bases in the middle.